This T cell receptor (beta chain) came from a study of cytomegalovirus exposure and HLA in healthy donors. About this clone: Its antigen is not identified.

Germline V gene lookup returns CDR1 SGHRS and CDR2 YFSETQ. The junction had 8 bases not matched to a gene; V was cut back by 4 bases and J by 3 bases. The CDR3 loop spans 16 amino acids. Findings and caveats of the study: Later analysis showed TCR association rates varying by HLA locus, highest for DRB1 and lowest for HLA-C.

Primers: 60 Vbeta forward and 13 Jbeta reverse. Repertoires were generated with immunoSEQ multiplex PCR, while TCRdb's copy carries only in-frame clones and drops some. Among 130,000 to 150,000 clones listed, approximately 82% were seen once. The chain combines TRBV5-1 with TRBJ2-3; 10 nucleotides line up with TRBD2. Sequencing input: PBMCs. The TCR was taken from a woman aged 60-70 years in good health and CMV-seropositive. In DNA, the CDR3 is TGCGCCAGCAGCCTCTCAGCGGGAGGGCCAACAGATACGCAGTATTTT. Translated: CASSLSAGGPTDTQYF.